The 25 T cell receptor beta chains given below trace back to one sample, sequenced in a study of CD4 T cells in relation to SARS-CoV-2 and coronaviruses. The unexposed donors gave CD4+ T cells in about 2011-2018, prior to COVID-19. The cells were cultured for less than twelve days before CD4+ T cells were isolated. The antigens these receptors bind are not known. Here immunoSEQ multiplex PCR was the method, and the copy in TCRdb shows in-frame clones only, minus some. The table records approximately 21,000 clones, about three quarters of them present only once. The sequencing sample was made of CD4+ T cells from PBMCs, cultured in vitro. The receptor source for this set is a human donor in good health.

The rearrangement joins TRBV11-3 to TRBJ2-3, with TRBD1 identical over 7 bases. Germline loops: CDR1 SGHNT, CDR2 YENEEA. This CDR3 is built from 16 residues. Trimming took 5 bases from V and 1 from J; bases not matched to a gene: 9. In DNA, the CDR3 is TGTGCCAGCAGCCTCCGACAGGGAATGGGCACAGATACGCAGTATTTT. It codes for CASSLRQGMGTDTQYF.

The chain employs TRBV30 and TRBJ1-1; 11 positions agree with TRBD1. Trimming took 3 bases from V and 4 from J; bases not matched to a gene: 4. This CDR3 is built from 14 residues. Germline CDR1 reads GTSNPN; CDR2 reads SVGIG (reference sequence). This CDR3 reads CAWRLGQGGTEAFF. CDR3 DNA: TGTGCCTGGAGGCTGGGACAGGGGGGCACTGAAGCTTTCTTT. Looking up the rest from reference TRBV30 and TRBJ1-1 gives the full variable domain: SQTIHQWPATLVQPVGSPLSLECTVEGTSNPNLYWYRQAAGRGLQLLFYSVGIGQISSEVPQNLSASRPQDRQFILSSKKLLLSDSGFYLCAWRLGQGGTEAFFGQGTRLTVV.

The V gene is TRBV7-9, the J gene TRBJ2-3; D is undetermined. Trimming took 1 base from V and 1 from J, leaving 6 bases between them. From germline, CDR1 is SEHNR and CDR2 FQNEAQ (reference sequence). The CDR3 loop spans 14 amino acids. DNA for the CDR3: TGTGCCAGCAGCTTAGACAGTCGCACAGATACGCAGTATTTT. This translates into CASSLDSRTDTQYF.

V and J are TRBV9 and TRBJ2-5, with 8 bases matching TRBD1. Germline V gene sequence: CDR1 SGDLS, CDR2 YYNGEE. The CDR3 runs 15 residues. Trimming at V came to 8 bases and at J to 4 bases, leaving 13 bases not matched to a gene. The CDR3 protein is CASTFTQGAGETQYF. CDR3 coding DNA: TGTGCCAGTACTTTTACTCAGGGGGCGGGAGAGACCCAGTACTTC. The variable domain in full, completed from reference TRBV9 and TRBJ2-5, reads DSGVTQTPKHLITATGQRVTLRCSPRSGDLSVYWYQQSLDQGLQFLIQYYNGEERAKGNILERFSAQQFPDLHSELNLSSLELGDSALYFCASTFTQGAGETQYFGPGTRLLVL.

The chain recombines TRBV2 with TRBJ2-7; 8 bases map to TRBD2. CDR3 length: 13 residues. Trimming removed 5 bases from V and 6 bases from J; junction bases left unmatched: 6. CDR1 and CDR2 from the germline V gene are SNHLY and FYNNEI. The DNA of the CDR3 is TGTGCCAGCAGTCCCCCGGGAGGGGTCGAGCAGTACTTC. Amino acids: CASSPPGGVEQYF.

In this sample, this clone turned up once. The J gene is TRBJ1-5, the V gene TRBV30; D remains ambiguous. Germline assignment: CDR1 GTSNPN and CDR2 SVGIG (reference sequence). The CDR3 spans 14 residues. The ends were cut back, 0 bases at V and 1 base at J, with 7 bases in the middle. This CDR3 reads CAWSVGVSNQPQHF. As DNA, the CDR3 is TGTGCCTGGAGTGTTGGGGTAAGCAATCAGCCCCAGCATTTT. Combining the CDR3 with reference TRBV30 and TRBJ1-5 gives the whole variable domain SQTIHQWPATLVQPVGSPLSLECTVEGTSNPNLYWYRQAAGRGLQLLFYSVGIGQISSEVPQNLSASRPQDRQFILSSKKLLLSDSGFYLCAWSVGVSNQPQHFGDGTRLSIL.

This sequence joins TRBV5-1 and TRBJ2-3; TRBD1 aligns across 9 bases. V shed 2 bases and J 3 bases; nucleotides not matched to a gene: 4. Germline V lookup: CDR1 SGHRS, CDR2 YFSETQ. CDR3 length: 15 amino acids. The CDR3 DNA is TGCGCCAGCAGCTTTACAGGGGGCTTGACAGATACGCAGTATTTT. Protein product: CASSFTGGLTDTQYF.

The V call is TRBV11-2, the J call TRBJ2-1, with 7 bases lining up with TRBD2. With 1 base clipped from V and 4 bases from J, the junction kept 7 bases outside the gene matches. The germline V gene encodes CDR1 SGHAT and CDR2 FQNNGV. The CDR3 consists of 16 residues. The CDR3 here is CASSLAFGLGYNEQFF. In nucleotides, the CDR3 is TGTGCCAGCAGCTTAGCATTTGGACTAGGGTACAATGAGCAGTTCTTC.

Here the CDR3 reads CASSLDGTGAMGTEAFF. The CDR3 DNA reads TGCGCCAGCAGCTTGGATGGGACAGGGGCCATGGGGACTGAAGCTTTCTTT. This chain uses TRBV5-1 with TRBJ1-1; 10 nucleotides line up with TRBD1. CDR3 length equals 17 residues. J lost 5 bases, V lost 0 bases, and 10 bases had no gene match. The V gene's germline CDR1 is SGHRS and CDR2 YFSETQ.

This clone was recorded a few times. The V call is TRBV4-1, the J call TRBJ2-5; TRBD2 agrees at 7 bases. The CDR3 is made up of 15 amino acids. V dropped 1 base and J dropped 4; count of bases not matched to a gene: 6. The V gene's germline CDR1 is MGHRA and CDR2 YSYEKL. CDR3 sequence: CASSQALAKRETQYF. CDR3 sequence (DNA): TGCGCCAGCAGCCAAGCACTAGCGAAACGAGAGACCCAGTACTTC.

This clone came up a few times. The chain joins TRBV5-1 to TRBJ2-6, with 7 bases fitting TRBD1. The CDR3 loop spans 18 amino acids. Germline CDR1 SGHRS, CDR2 YFSETQ. V dropped 0 bases and J dropped 2; count of bases not matched to a gene: 8. CDR3 in amino acids: CASSLGPKTGPGANVLTF. The CDR3 region has the DNA TGCGCCAGCAGCTTGGGGCCTAAGACAGGGCCTGGGGCCAACGTCCTGACTTTC.

The chain carries TRBV4-2 and TRBJ1-6; TRBD1 might be the D (5 bases). This CDR3 is 17 amino acids long. The germline V gene encodes CDR1 LGHNA and CDR2 YNFKEQ. Trimming removed 1 base from V and 4 bases from J, with 14 bases in between. The CDR3, as DNA: TGTGCCAGCAGCCAAGCCAGACAGAGTCGATATAATTCACCCCTCCACTTT. This gives the protein CASSQARQSRYNSPLHF.

This chain links TRBV18 with TRBJ2-5; D unclear. Per the germline V gene, CDR1 is KGHSH and CDR2 is LQKENI. The CDR3 totals 13 residues. Trimming removed 6 bases at V and 1 base at J, with 9 bases between. The DNA for the CDR3 is TGTGCCAGCTCTCCGGGTTTCCAAGAGACCCAGTACTTC. Its protein product is CASSPGFQETQYF.

This clone was seen a handful of times. The chain is built from TRBV3-1 (or the pseudogene TRBV3-2) and TRBJ2-7; 9 bases are a match to TRBD2. V was clipped by 3 bases and J by 1 base; unmatched bases: 4. The CDR3 runs to 15 residues. The V gene's germline CDR1 is LGHDT and CDR2 YNNKEL (reference sequence). The CDR3 is CASSHSLAGSYEQYF. The CDR3 region has the DNA TGTGCCAGCAGCCACTCACTAGCGGGTTCCTACGAGCAGTACTTC.

V and J are TRBV4-2 and TRBJ2-7; 13 nucleotides align to TRBD2. Germline trimming cut 4 bases from V and 1 base from J; bases unmatched to any gene: 7. The CDR3 extends over 17 amino acids. CDR1 is LGHNA, CDR2 YNFKEQ, per germline. CDR3 sequence: CASSPQGLAGESYEQYF. DNA of the CDR3: TGTGCCAGCAGCCCCCAAGGACTAGCGGGAGAGTCCTACGAGCAGTACTTC.

J is TRBJ2-1 and V is TRBV7-3; 11 bases align to TRBD2. CDR1 and CDR2 (germline): SGHTA, FQGTGA. CDR3 length: 15 residues. J gave up 10 bases and V 5 bases, and 10 bases lay outside the gene matches. The CDR3, as DNA: TGTGCCAGCAGCCCGATAGCGGGAGGGTCCCGGGAGCAGTTCTTC. Protein product: CASSPIAGGSREQFF.

The genes are TRBV7-2 and TRBJ2-1; D gene uncertain. CDR3 length: 14 amino acids. Germline CDR1 SGHTA, CDR2 FQGNSA. The V and J ends lost 6 bases and 6 bases respectively, with 15 bases between them. In DNA, the CDR3 is TGTGCCAGCAGTACGATAAGATCCCTCAATGAGCAGTTCTTC. Protein product: CASSTIRSLNEQFF.

The chain employs TRBV7-2 and TRBJ2-3; TRBD2 matches at 9 bases. Germline loops: CDR1 SGHTA, CDR2 FQGNSA. Losses at the gene ends were 6 bases for V and 5 bases for J; bases not matched to a gene: 3. This CDR3 has 13 residues. CDR3 region: CASSPRGGDTQYF. The DNA for the CDR3 is TGTGCCAGCAGTCCGCGGGGGGGAGATACGCAGTATTTT.

A single count supports this clone. The chain carries TRBV19 and TRBJ1-4, with D possibly being TRBD1 (6 bases). From germline, CDR1 is LNHDA and CDR2 SQIVND (reference sequence). The CDR3 is 15 amino acids. Deletions cut 6 bases from V and 5 bases from J, with 16 bases between. The chain's CDR3 is CASRTPGDPNEKLFF. CDR3 nucleotides: TGTGCCAGTAGGACCCCAGGGGACCCAAATGAAAAACTGTTTTTT.

V gene TRBV19 combines with J gene TRBJ2-1; D is undetermined. CDR1 is LNHDA and CDR2 is SQIVND in the germline V gene (reference sequence). Deletions cut 7 bases from V and 6 bases from J, with 16 bases between. The CDR3 loop spans 14 amino acids. The DNA for the CDR3 is TGTGCCAGTAAAAGGTTGAATACTCTCAATGAGCAGTTCTTC. This sequence encodes CASKRLNTLNEQFF.

The chain combines TRBV4-1 with TRBJ2-6, with D uncertain. The germline gives CDR1 MGHRA, CDR2 YSYEKL. The V gene lost 0 bases and the J gene lost 0 bases, with 12 bases spanning the gap. The CDR3 covers 18 residues. In nucleotides, the CDR3 is TGCGCCAGCAGCCAAGATCATCGCGGCAGCTCTGGGGCCAACGTCCTGACTTTC. This sequence encodes CASSQDHRGSSGANVLTF.

This chain uses TRBV11-2 with TRBJ2-6; D not resolved. This CDR3 has 16 residues. Between the trimmed V and J ends, which lost 5 bases and 0 bases, there was a span of 11 bases. Germline V CDR1 and CDR2: SGHAT, FQNNGV. CDR3 sequence reads: CASSPFLNSGANVLTF. In DNA form, the CDR3 reads TGTGCCAGCAGCCCTTTTTTAAACTCTGGGGCCAACGTCCTGACTTTC.

The rearrangement joins TRBV5-6 to TRBJ2-7; 7 bases line up with TRBD2. Germline CDR1 and CDR2: SGHDT and YYEEEE. V dropped 2 bases and J dropped 6; count of bases not matched to a gene: 5. The CDR3 is 13 amino acids. The CDR3 loop is CASSFFSGGEQYF. The CDR3 region has the DNA TGTGCCAGCAGCTTCTTTTCGGGGGGCGAGCAGTACTTC.

The chain links TRBV9 to TRBJ1-2; D may be TRBD1 (5 bases). Germline lookup yields CDR1 SGDLS and CDR2 YYNGEE. The CDR3 contains 15 residues. V shed 1 base and J shed 2 bases, with 12 bases lying between them. The CDR3 protein is CASSVLWDSNYGYTF. CDR3 bases: TGTGCCAGCAGCGTACTCTGGGACTCCAACTATGGCTACACCTTC.

The chain has TRBV6-2 or TRBV6-3 and TRBJ1-5; no reliable D call. V lost 0 bases and J lost 4, with 13 bases in between. Germline V CDR1 and CDR2: MNHEY, SVGEGT. The length of the CDR3 is 16 residues. CDR3 nucleotide sequence: TGTGCCAGCAGTTACTCTTTCGGGGAGTTAAATCAGCCCCAGCATTTT. This translates into CASSYSFGELNQPQHF.